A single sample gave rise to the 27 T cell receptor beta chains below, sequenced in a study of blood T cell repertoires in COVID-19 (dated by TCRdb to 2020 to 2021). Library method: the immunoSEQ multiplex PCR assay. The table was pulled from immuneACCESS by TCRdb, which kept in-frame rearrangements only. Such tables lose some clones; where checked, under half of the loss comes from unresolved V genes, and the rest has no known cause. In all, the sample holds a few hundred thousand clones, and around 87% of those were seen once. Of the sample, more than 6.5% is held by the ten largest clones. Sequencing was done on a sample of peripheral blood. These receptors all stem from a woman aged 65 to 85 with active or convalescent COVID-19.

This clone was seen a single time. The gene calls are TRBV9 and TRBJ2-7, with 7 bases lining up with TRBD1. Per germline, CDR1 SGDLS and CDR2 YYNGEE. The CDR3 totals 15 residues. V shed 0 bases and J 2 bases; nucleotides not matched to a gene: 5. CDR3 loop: CASSVAPGGPYEQYF. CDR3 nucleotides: TGTGCCAGCAGCGTAGCGCCAGGGGGACCCTACGAGCAGTACTTC.

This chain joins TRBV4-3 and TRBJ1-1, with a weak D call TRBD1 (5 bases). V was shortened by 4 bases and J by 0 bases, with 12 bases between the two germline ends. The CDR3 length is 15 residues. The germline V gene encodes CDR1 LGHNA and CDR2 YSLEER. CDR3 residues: CASSLEPTVNTEAFF. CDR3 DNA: TGCGCCAGCAGCCTAGAACCGACAGTGAACACTGAAGCTTTCTTT.

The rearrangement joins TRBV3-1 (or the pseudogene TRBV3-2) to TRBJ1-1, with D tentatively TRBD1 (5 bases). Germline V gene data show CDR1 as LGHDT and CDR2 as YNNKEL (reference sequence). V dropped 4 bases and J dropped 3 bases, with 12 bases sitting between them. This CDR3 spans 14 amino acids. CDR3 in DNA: TGTGCCAGCAGCCGACCCACGGGGGACACTGAAGCTTTCTTT. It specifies CASSRPTGDTEAFF.

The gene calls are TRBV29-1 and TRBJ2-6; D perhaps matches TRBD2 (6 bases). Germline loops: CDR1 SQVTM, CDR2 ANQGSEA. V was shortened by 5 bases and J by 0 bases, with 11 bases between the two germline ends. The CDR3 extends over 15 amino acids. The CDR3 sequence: CSVLEGSSGANVLTF. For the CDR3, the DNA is TGCAGCGTTCTGGAGGGTTCCTCTGGGGCCAACGTCCTGACTTTC.

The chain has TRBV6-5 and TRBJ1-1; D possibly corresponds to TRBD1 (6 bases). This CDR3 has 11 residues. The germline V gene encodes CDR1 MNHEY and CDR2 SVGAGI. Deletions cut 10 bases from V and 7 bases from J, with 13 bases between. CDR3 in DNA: TGTGCCACTCCAACAGGGCTTGAAGCTTTCTTT. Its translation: CATPTGLEAFF.

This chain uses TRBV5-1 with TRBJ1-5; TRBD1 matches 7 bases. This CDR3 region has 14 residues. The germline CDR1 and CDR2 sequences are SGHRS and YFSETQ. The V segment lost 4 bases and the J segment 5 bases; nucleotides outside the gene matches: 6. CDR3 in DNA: TGCGCCAGCAGCCGAGGGACAGACGATCAGCCCCAGCATTTT. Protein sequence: CASSRGTDDQPQHF.

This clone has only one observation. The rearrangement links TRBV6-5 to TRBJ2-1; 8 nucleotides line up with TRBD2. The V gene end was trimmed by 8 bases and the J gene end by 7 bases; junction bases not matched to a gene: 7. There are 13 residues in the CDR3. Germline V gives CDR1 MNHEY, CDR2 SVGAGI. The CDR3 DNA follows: TGTGCCAGCTCGACGGGGGGGGTGAATGAGCAGTTCTTC. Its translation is CASSTGGVNEQFF.

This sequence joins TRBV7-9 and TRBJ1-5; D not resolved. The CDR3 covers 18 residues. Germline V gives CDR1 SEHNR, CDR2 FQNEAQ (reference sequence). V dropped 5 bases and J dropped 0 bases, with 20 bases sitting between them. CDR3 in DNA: TGTGCCAGCAGCGAAACAACTTGGTTCGGGGATAGCAATCAGCCCCAGCATTTT. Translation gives CASSETTWFGDSNQPQHF.

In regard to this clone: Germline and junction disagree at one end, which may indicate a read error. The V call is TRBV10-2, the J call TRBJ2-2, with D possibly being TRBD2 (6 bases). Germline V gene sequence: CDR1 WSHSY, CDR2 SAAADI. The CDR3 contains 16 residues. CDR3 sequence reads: CASIEGLWGVTGELFF. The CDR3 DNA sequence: TGCGCCAGCATTGAGGGACTGTGGGGGGTCACCGGGGAGCTGTTTTTT.

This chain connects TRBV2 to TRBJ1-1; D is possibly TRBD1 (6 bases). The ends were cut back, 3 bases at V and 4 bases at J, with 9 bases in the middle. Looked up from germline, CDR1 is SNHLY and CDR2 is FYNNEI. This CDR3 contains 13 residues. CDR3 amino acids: CASSDRGTTEAFF. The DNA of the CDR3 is TGTGCCAGCAGTGACAGGGGTACCACTGAAGCTTTCTTT.

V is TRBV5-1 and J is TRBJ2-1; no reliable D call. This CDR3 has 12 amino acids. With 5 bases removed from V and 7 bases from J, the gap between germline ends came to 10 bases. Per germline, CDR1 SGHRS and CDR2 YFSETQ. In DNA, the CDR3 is TGCGCCAGCAGGGAAGACGGGAATGAGCAGTTCTTC. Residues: CASREDGNEQFF.

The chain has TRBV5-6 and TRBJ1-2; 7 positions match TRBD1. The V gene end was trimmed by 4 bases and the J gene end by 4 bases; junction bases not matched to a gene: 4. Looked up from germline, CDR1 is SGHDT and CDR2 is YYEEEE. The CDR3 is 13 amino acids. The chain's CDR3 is CASSLGQVYGYTF. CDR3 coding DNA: TGTGCCAGCAGCCTCGGACAGGTCTATGGCTACACCTTC.

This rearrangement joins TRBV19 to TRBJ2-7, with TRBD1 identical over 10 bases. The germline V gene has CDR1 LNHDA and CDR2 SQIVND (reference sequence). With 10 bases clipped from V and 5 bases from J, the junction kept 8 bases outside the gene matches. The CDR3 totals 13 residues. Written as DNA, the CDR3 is TGTGCCACCGCCGGGACAGGGGTCCACGAGCAGTACTTC. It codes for CATAGTGVHEQYF.

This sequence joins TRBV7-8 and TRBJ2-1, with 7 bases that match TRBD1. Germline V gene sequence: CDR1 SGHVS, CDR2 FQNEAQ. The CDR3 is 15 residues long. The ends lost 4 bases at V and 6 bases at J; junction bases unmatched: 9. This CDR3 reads CASSSGTVTTNEQFF. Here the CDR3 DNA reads TGTGCCAGCAGCTCCGGGACAGTAACGACCAATGAGCAGTTCTTC. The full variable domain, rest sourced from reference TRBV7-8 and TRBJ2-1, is GAGVSQSPRYKVAKRGQDVALRCDPISGHVSLFWYQQALGQGPEFLTYFQNEAQLDKSGLPSDRFFAERPEGSVSTLKIQRTQQEDSAVYLCASSSGTVTTNEQFFGPGTRLTVL.

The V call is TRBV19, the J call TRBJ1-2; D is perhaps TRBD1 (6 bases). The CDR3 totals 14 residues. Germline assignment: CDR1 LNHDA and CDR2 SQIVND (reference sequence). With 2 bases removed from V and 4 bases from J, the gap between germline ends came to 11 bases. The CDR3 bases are TGTGCCAGTAGTATAACAGGGCTAGGCTATGGCTACACCTTC. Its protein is CASSITGLGYGYTF.

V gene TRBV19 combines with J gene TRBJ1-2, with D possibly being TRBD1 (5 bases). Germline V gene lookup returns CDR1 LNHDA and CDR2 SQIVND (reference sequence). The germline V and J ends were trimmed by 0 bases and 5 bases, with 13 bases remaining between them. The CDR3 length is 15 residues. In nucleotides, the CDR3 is TGTGCCAGTAGTATAGATGTGCAGGGCATGTATGGCTACACCTTC. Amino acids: CASSIDVQGMYGYTF. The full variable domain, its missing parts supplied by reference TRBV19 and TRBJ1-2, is DGGITQSPKYLFRKEGQNVTLSCEQNLNHDAMYWYRQDPGQGLRLIYYSQIVNDFQKGDIAEGYSVSREKKESFPLTVTSAQKNPTAFYLCASSIDVQGMYGYTFGSGTRLTVV.

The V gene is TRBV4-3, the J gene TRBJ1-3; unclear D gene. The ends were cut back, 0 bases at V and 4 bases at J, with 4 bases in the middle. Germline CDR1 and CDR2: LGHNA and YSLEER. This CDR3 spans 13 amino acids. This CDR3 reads CASSQELGNTIYF. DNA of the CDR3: TGCGCCAGCAGCCAAGAATTAGGAAACACCATATATTTT.

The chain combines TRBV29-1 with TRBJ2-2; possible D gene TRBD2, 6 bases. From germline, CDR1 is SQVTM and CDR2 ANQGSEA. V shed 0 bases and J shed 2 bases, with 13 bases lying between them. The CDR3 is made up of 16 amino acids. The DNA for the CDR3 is TGCAGCGTTGAAGAAAGAGGGACTTCTAACACCGGGGAGCTGTTTTTT. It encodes CSVEERGTSNTGELFF.

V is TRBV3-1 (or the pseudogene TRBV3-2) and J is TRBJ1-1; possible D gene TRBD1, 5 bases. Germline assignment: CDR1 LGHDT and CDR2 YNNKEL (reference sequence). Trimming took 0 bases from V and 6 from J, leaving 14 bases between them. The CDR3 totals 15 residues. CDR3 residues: CASSQERGPPPEAFF. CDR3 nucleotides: TGTGCCAGCAGCCAAGAAAGGGGTCCCCCCCCTGAAGCTTTCTTT.

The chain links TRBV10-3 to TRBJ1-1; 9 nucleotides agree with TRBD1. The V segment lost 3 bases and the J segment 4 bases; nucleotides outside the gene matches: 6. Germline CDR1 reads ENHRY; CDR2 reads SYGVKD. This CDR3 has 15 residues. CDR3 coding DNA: TGTGCCATCAGTGATCGCGCGACAGGGGGCACTGAAGCTTTCTTT. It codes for CAISDRATGGTEAFF.

CDR3: CASREPLNTEAFF. The CDR3 region has the DNA TGTGCCAGCAGAGAGCCGCTTAACACTGAAGCTTTCTTT. The chain joins TRBV6-5 to TRBJ1-1, with D uncertain. This CDR3 contains 13 residues. Germline assignment: CDR1 MNHEY and CDR2 SVGAGI. V was pared by 6 bases and J by 2 bases, with 10 bases between.

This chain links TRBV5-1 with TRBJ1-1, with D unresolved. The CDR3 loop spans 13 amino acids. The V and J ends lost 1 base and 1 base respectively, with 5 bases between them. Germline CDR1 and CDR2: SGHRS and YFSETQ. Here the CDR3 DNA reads TGCGCCAGCAGCTTGCTCCGGAACACTGAAGCTTTCTTT. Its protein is CASSLLRNTEAFF.

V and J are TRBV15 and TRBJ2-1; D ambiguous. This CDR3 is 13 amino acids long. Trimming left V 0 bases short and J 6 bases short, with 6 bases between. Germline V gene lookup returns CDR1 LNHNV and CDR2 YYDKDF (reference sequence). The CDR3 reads CATSRDLPNEQFF. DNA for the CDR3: TGTGCCACCAGCAGAGATCTCCCCAATGAGCAGTTCTTC.

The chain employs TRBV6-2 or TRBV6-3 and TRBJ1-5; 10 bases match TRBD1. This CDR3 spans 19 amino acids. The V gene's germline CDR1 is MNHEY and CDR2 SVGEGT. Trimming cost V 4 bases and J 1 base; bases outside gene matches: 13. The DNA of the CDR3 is TGTGCCAGCAGTTCACCGGGACAGGGGTTGTGGGGGAGCAATCAGCCCCAGCATTTT. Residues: CASSSPGQGLWGSNQPQHF.

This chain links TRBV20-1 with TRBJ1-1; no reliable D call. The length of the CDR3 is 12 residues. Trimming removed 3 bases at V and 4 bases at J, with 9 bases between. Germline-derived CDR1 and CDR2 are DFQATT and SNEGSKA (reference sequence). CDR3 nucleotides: TGCAGTGCTAGTGGGTCGGTCACTGAAGCTTTCTTT. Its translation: CSASGSVTEAFF.

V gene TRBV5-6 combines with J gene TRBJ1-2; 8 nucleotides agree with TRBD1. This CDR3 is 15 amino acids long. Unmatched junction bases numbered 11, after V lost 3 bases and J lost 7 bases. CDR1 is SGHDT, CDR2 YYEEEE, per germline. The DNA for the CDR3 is TGTGCCAGCAGCTACGCCGACAGGGGAATTGGTGGCTACACCTTC. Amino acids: CASSYADRGIGGYTF. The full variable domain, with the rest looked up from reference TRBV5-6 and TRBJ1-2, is DAGVTQSPTHLIKTRGQQVTLRCSPKSGHDTVSWYQQALGQGPQFIFQYYEEEERQRGNFPDRFSGHQFPNYSSELNVNALLLGDSALYLCASSYADRGIGGYTFGSGTRLTVV.

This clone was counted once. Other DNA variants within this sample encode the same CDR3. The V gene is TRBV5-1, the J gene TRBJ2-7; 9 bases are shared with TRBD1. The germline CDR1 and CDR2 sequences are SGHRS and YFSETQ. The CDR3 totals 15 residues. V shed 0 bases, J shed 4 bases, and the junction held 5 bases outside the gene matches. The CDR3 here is CASSLAGTGQYEQYF. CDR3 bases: TGCGCCAGCAGCTTGGCCGGGACAGGGCAATACGAGCAGTACTTC.